A single sample is the source of the 8 T cell receptor beta chains below, sequenced in a study of blood T cell repertoires in COVID-19. Sequencing used immunoSEQ multiplex PCR; TCRdb keeps in-frame clones, though not all of them. The table shows about 260,000 clones, with 85% to 90% occurring only once. What was sequenced was peripheral blood. The receptors come from a woman between 40 and 50 years old who had recovered from COVID-19.

The chain recombines TRBV10-2 with TRBJ1-3, with D uncertain. This CDR3 has 12 amino acids. V was trimmed by 6 bases and J by 4 bases, leaving 7 bases between them. Germline lookup yields CDR1 WSHSY and CDR2 SAAADI. The CDR3 sequence: CASSPPGNTIYF. Written as DNA, the CDR3 is TGCGCCAGCAGCCCCCCAGGAAACACCATATATTTT.

The chain recombines TRBV6-6 with TRBJ2-1; 8 bases align to TRBD1. Germline values: CDR1 MNHNY, CDR2 SVGAGI (reference sequence). This CDR3 has 12 amino acids. V lost 6 bases, J lost 9 bases, and 4 bases stayed unmatched. This CDR3 reads CASSRTGTEQFF. The CDR3 DNA follows: TGTGCCAGCAGCCGGACAGGGACTGAGCAGTTCTTC.

The chain joins TRBV5-5 to TRBJ1-2; TRBD1 agrees at 7 bases. Trimming took 0 bases from V and 4 from J; bases not matched to a gene: 0. The CDR3 sequence is 13 residues long. Germline V gene lookup returns CDR1 SGHKS and CDR2 YYEKEE (reference sequence). This chain's CDR3 is CASSLGDSYGYTF. For the CDR3, the DNA is TGTGCCAGCAGCTTGGGGGACAGCTATGGCTACACCTTC.

The chain carries TRBV2 and TRBJ2-3; D possibly corresponds to TRBD2 (7 bases). Germline V gene sequence: CDR1 SNHLY, CDR2 FYNNEI. V lost 3 bases to trimming and J lost 4 bases, with 20 bases between them. CDR3 size: 17 residues. The CDR3 sequence is CASSDSAGALSADTQYF. Written as DNA, the CDR3 is TGTGCCAGCAGTGATTCTGCGGGGGCCCTTTCGGCAGATACGCAGTATTTT.

The genes are TRBV19 and TRBJ1-5, with TRBD1 as a possible D gene (6 bases). The CDR3 covers 18 residues. Trimming removed 5 bases from V and 0 bases from J, with 20 bases in between. The germline CDR1 and CDR2 sequences are LNHDA and SQIVND (reference sequence). In DNA form, the CDR3 reads TGTGCCAGTAGTTCCCCACCCGGGACAACTTATAGCAATCAGCCCCAGCATTTT. As protein: CASSSPPGTTYSNQPQHF.

V is TRBV4-3 and J is TRBJ1-2; tentatively, D is TRBD1 (5 bases). The CDR3 has 15 amino acids. Trimming shortened V by 0 bases and J by 2 bases, and 10 bases separated the two germline ends. Germline V gives CDR1 LGHNA, CDR2 YSLEER. The CDR3 here is CASSQETGLNYGYTF. The CDR3 DNA sequence: TGCGCCAGCAGCCAAGAAACAGGTTTAAACTATGGCTACACCTTC.

The chain carries TRBV4-1 and TRBJ2-3; tentative D call: TRBD2 (6 bases). Trimming removed 4 bases from V and 3 bases from J, with 23 bases in between. Germline V lookup: CDR1 MGHRA, CDR2 YSYEKL. CDR3 size: 18 residues. CDR3 sequence (DNA): TGCGCCAGCAGCCGCGAGGGATTCGCACGGGGAGGTACAGATACGCAGTATTTT. Amino acids: CASSREGFARGGTDTQYF.

This chain links TRBV19 with TRBJ1-5; tentative D call: TRBD1 (5 bases). The germline V gene encodes CDR1 LNHDA and CDR2 SQIVND (reference sequence). The ends were cut back, 4 bases at V and 2 bases at J, with 12 bases in the middle. The CDR3 runs 15 residues. The CDR3: CASSTPWGGNQPQHF. The CDR3 bases are TGTGCCAGTAGTACACCATGGGGGGGCAATCAGCCCCAGCATTTT.